This TCR beta chain was retrieved from a study of cytomegalovirus exposure and HLA in healthy donors. The junction had 4 bases not matched to a gene; V was cut back by 5 bases and J by 5 bases. The length of the CDR3 is 15 residues. The germline gives CDR1 MNHEY, CDR2 SVGAGI. The PCR employed 60 Vbeta primers together with 13 Jbeta primers. The data were produced by immunoSEQ multiplex PCR, yet TCRdb's version contains in-frame clones alone and is incomplete. The profile shows about 150,000 clones, 60% to 80% of them singletons. Study-wide points: The study put 150 to 200 TCR beta chains on its list as cytomegalovirus-associated.

With respect to this clone: Its antigen is not known.

The J gene is TRBJ1-6, the V gene TRBV6-5; 9 bases fit TRBD1. The TCR was taken from a middle-aged woman in good health and CMV-seropositive. Input material: PBMCs. CDR3 amino acids: CASSPGDRDNSPLHF. For the CDR3, the DNA is TGTGCCAGCAGTCCAGGGGACAGGGATAATTCACCCCTCCACTTT.